Here is one TCR beta chain with its context. The data originate from a study of CD8 T cells in Susac syndrome. Turning to the study itself: Patients with Susac syndrome were therapy-naive, on corticosteroids, or on intravenous immunoglobulin alone at the time that blood was drawn.

Germline-derived CDR1 and CDR2 are SGHRS and YFSETQ. J lost 2 bases, V lost 3 bases, and 8 bases had no gene match. This CDR3 has 16 amino acids. CD8+ and CD4+ T cells taken from blood had their TCR beta sequenced. The diagnostic criteria were recently defined, and patients with Susac syndrome met them for definite or probable disease. Random hexamers were used to reverse transcribe an amount of about 0.45 to 1 ug RNA. Amplification of TCR beta CDR3 used immunoSEQ multiplex PCR across 54 Vbeta and 13 Jbeta. TCRdb recomputed calls from the immunoSEQ multiplex PCR reads with MiXCR, one row per CDR3 protein. The table shows roughly 25,000 distinct CDR3 sequences, with 80% to 95% occurring only once.

The receptor was derived from a human donor with Susac syndrome. The chain combines TRBV5-1 with TRBJ2-7; 10 bases are shared with TRBD2. Source material: CD8+ T cells from PBMCs. This CDR3 is CASSSRPGLAPYEQYF. The CDR3 coding sequence is TGCGCCAGCAGCTCACGACCGGGACTAGCGCCCTACGAGCAGTACTTC.